The present TCR beta chain was sequenced within a study of blood T cell repertoires in COVID-19 (dated by TCRdb to the early 2020s). Regarding the study in general: The collaborator samples originated in the United States, Italy and Spain and spanned the acute and convalescent phases of COVID-19. The material from the prospective study consisted of cDNA or gDNA derived from T cells, B-cell-depleted T cells, or PBMCs. The dataset comprised deeply sampled blood TCRbeta repertoires from subjects exposed to, actively infected with, or recovered from COVID-19. The repertoires were released in a freely available public database meant as a resource for research on the immune response to SARS-CoV-2. The samples were drawn from two sources: the first 160 participants of the ongoing ImmuneRACE study, and about 1,300 subjects contributed by 6 global collaborators. Sample metadata almost always included a de-identified subject ID, COVID-19 status, age in years and sex. Where available, HLA class I and class II types were taken from metadata supplied by the sample provider and were not determined by assay-based typing. What the study reported, not specific to this receptor: The quantity of clinical and demographic metadata differed by source and by participant and was supplied without curation.

Participants in the prospective study were enrolled through a virtual design, were aged 18 to 89 years, and lived in some 24 United States geographic areas. In the prospective study, participants were assigned to cohorts based on the clinical history participants reported in a screening survey and a study questionnaire. For ImmuneRACE Cohort 3, a participant was defined as recovered based on two consecutive negative NP/OP PCR tests, clearance by a healthcare professional, or resolution of symptoms. In the prospective study, whole blood, serum and a nasopharyngeal or oropharyngeal swab were collected from each participant by mobile phlebotomists. Additional blood draws and questionnaires over an approximately 2-month period could optionally be provided by prospective study participants. Prospective study blood samples were shipped either frozen or at room temperature before DNA extraction. The germline V gene gives CDR1 as MNHEY and CDR2 as SVGAGI. V was cut back by 7 bases and J by 5 bases, leaving a gap of 9 bases between them. The CDR3 runs 11 residues from the cysteine to the phenylalanine. CDR3 DNA is the only sequence kept; it has 33 bases, read in frame from the first base.

A few counts support this clone. Its antigen has not been determined. No quality values exist for individual bases; no much larger clone is one base distant. TCRbeta CDR3 regions were amplified from genomic DNA by means of the immunoSEQ Assay, a bias-controlled multiplex PCR. On the authors' methods: Within the assay, amplification of reference gene primers was used to estimate how many nucleated cells each sample contained. Sequence reads were collapsed and filtered to measure the absolute abundance of every unique TCRbeta CDR3 rearrangement. For each sample, productive Simpson clonality was calculated as the square root of Simpson's diversity index across productive rearrangements. TCRdb's version of the immuneACCESS table is confined to in-frame rearrangements and falls short of the full clone set. An unresolved V gene accounts for under half of the shortfall where checked; the remainder is of unknown origin. From that table come the V and J calls and clone size; the DNA was used to work out D and trimming. The sample data list more than 110,000 clones, and about three quarters of these were observed just once. Around 3.2% of the sample rests with the top ten.

The chain is made from TRBV6-5 and TRBJ2-7, with the D gene not clear enough to name. What was sequenced was PBMCs or T cells enriched from blood (not recorded which). The source is a woman in her forties or fifties who had recovered from COVID-19. The sequence in DNA is TGTGCCAGCACCTCCTTAAACGAGCAGTACTTC. It translates to CASTSLNEQYF.